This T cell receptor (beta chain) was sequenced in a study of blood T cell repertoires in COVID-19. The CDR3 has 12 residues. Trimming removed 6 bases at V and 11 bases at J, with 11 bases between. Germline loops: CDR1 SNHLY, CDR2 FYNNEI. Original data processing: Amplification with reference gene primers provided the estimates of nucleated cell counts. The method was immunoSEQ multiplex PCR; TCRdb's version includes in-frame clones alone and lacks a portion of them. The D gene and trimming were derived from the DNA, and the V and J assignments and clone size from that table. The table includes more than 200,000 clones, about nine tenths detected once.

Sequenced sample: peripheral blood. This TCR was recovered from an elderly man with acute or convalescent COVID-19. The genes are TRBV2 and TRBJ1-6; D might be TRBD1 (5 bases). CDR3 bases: TGTGCCAGCAGACAACAGGCAACACCCCTCCACTTT. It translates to CASRQQATPLHF.